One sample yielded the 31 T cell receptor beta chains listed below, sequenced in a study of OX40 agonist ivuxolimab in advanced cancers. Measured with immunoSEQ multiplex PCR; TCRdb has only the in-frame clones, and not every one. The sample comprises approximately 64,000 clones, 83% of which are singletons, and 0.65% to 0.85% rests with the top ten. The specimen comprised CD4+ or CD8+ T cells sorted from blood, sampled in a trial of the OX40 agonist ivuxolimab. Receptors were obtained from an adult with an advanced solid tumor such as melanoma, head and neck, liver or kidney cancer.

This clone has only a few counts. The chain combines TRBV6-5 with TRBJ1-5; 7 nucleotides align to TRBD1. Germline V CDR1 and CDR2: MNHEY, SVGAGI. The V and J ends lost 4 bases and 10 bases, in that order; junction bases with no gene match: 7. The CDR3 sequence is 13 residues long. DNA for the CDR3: TGTGCCAGCAGTTCCAGACAGGGAAGTCCCCAGCATTTT. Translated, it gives CASSSRQGSPQHF.

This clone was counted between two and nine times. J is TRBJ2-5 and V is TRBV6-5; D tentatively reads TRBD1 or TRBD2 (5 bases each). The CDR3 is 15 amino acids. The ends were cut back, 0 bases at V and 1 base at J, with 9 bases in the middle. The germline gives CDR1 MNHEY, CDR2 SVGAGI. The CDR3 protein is CASSYSIGTQETQYF. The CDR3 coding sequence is TGTGCCAGCAGTTACTCGATAGGGACCCAAGAGACCCAGTACTTC.

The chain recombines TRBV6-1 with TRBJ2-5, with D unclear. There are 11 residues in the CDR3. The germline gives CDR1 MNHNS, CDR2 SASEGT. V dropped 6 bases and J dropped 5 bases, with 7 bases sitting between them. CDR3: CASSPGETQYF. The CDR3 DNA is TGTGCCAGCAGCCCCGGGGAGACCCAGTACTTC.

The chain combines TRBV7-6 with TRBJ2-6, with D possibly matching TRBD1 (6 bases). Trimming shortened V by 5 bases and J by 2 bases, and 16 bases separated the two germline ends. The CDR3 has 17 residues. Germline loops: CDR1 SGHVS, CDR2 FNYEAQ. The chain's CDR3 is CASSPRYQGTGANVLTF. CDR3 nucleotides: TGTGCCAGCAGCCCTAGGTACCAGGGGACTGGGGCCAACGTCCTGACTTTC.

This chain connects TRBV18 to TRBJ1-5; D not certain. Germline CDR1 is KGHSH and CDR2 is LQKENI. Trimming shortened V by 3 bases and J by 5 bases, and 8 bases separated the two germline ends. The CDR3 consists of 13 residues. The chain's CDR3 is CASSPGPHQPQHF. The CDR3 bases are TGTGCCAGCTCACCCGGGCCGCATCAGCCCCAGCATTTT.

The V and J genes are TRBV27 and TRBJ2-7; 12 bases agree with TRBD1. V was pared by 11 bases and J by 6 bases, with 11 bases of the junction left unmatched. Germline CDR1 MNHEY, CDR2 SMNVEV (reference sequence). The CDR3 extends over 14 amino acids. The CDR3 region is CAARAGTGGGEQYF. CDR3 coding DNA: TGTGCCGCCCGCGCCGGGACAGGGGGCGGCGAGCAGTACTTC.

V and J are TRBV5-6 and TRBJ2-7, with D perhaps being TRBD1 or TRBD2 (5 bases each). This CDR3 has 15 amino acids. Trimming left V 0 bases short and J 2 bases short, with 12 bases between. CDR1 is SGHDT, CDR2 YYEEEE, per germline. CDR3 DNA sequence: TGTGCCAGCAGCTTGGGGATAGGGGAGACCTACGAGCAGTACTTC. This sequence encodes CASSLGIGETYEQYF.

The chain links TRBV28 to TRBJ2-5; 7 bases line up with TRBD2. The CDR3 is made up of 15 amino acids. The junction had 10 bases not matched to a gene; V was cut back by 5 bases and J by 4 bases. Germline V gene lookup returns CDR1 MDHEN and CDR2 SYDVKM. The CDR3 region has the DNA TGTGCCAGCAGTCCCCCATGGGGGGAGGGAGAGACCCAGTACTTC. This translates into CASSPPWGEGETQYF.

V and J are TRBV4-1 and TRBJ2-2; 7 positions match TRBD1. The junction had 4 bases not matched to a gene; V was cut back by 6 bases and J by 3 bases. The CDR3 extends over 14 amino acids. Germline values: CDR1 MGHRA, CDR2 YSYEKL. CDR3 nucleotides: TGCGCCAGCAGACTACAGGGGTACACCGGGGAGCTGTTTTTT. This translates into CASRLQGYTGELFF.

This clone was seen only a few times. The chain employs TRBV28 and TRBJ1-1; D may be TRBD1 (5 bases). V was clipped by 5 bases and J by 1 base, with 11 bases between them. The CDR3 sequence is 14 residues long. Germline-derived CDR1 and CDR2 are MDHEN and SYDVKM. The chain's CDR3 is CASSPPGGNTEAFF. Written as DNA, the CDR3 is TGTGCCAGCAGTCCCCCCGGGGGGAACACTGAAGCTTTCTTT.

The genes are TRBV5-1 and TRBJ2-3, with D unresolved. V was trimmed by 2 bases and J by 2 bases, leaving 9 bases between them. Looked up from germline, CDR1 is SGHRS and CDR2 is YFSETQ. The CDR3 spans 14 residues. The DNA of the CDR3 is TGCGCCAGCAGCTTCCCCCTCGCCACAGATACGCAGTATTTT. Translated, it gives CASSFPLATDTQYF.

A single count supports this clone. The CDR3 loop is CASSFGTHEAEAFF. Here the CDR3 DNA reads TGTGCCAGCAGTTTCGGGACCCATGAGGCTGAAGCTTTCTTT. This chain connects TRBV6-6 to TRBJ1-1, with D possibly TRBD1 on 5 matching bases. Trimming left V 4 bases short and J 6 bases short, with 15 bases between. The CDR3 has 14 amino acids. Germline loops: CDR1 MNHNY, CDR2 SVGAGI (reference sequence).

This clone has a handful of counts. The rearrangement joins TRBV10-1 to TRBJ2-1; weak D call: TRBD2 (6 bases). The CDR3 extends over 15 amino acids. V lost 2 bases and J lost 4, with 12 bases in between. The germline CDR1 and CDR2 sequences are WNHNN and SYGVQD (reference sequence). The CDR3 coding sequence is TGCGCCAGCAGTGAGAGGGCGGCGGGGTACAATGAGCAGTTCTTC. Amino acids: CASSERAAGYNEQFF.

As DNA, the CDR3 is TGTGCCTGGAGGAAACAGCGAGGGCCCTACGAGCAGTACTTC. Its translation: CAWRKQRGPYEQYF. V gene TRBV30 combines with J gene TRBJ2-7; tentatively, D is TRBD2 (5 bases). The CDR3 runs to 14 residues. Trimming shortened V by 3 bases and J by 2 bases, and 14 bases separated the two germline ends. CDR1 and CDR2 from the germline V gene are GTSNPN and SVGIG (reference sequence).

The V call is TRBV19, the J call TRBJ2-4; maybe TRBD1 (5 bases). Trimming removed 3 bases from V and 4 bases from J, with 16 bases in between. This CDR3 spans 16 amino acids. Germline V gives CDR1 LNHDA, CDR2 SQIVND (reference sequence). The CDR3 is CASSIPRVLLKNIQYF. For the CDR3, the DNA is TGTGCCAGTAGTATCCCCAGGGTCCTTTTGAAAAACATTCAGTACTTC. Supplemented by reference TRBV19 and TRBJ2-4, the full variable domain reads DGGITQSPKYLFRKEGQNVTLSCEQNLNHDAMYWYRQDPGQGLRLIYYSQIVNDFQKGDIAEGYSVSREKKESFPLTVTSAQKNPTAFYLCASSIPRVLLKNIQYFGAGTRLSVL.

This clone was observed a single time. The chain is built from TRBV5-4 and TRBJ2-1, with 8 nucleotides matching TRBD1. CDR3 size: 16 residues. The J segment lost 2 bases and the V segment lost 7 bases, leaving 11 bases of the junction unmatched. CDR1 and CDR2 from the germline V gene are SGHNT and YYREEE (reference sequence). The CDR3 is CASFPGRGRTYNEQFF. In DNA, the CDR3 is TGTGCCAGCTTCCCCGGCAGGGGGCGTACCTACAATGAGCAGTTCTTC.

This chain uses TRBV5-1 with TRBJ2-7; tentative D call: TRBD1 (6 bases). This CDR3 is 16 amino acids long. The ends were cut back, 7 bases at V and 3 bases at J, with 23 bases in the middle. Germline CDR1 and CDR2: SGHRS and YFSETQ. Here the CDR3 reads CASQLGQPNLNYEQYF. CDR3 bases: TGCGCCAGCCAGCTTGGACAGCCCAACTTAAACTACGAGCAGTACTTC.

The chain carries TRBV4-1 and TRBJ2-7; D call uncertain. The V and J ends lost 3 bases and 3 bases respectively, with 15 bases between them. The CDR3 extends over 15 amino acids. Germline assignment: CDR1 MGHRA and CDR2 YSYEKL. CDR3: CASSQLDLGIYEQYF. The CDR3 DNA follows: TGCGCCAGCAGCCAGCTAGACCTAGGAATCTACGAGCAGTACTTC.

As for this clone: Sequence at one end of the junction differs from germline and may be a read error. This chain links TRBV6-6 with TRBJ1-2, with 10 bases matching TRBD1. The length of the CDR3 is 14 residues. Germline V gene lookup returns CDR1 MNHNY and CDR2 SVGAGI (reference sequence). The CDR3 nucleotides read TGTGCCAGCATTTTCTCGGGACAGGGGCGATTGGCCGCCTTC. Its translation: CASIFSGQGRLAAF.

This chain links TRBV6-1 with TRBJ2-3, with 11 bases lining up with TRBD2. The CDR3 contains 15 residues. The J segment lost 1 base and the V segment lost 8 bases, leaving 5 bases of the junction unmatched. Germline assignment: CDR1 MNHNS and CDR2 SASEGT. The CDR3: CASPGLADRTDTQYF. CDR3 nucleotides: TGTGCCAGCCCGGGACTAGCGGACCGCACAGATACGCAGTATTTT.

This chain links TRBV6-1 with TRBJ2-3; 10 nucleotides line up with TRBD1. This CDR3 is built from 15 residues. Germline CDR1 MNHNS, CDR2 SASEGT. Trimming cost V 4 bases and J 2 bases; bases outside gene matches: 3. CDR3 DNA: TGTGCCAGCAGTGGACAGGGGGCCTTCACAGATACGCAGTATTTT. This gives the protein CASSGQGAFTDTQYF.

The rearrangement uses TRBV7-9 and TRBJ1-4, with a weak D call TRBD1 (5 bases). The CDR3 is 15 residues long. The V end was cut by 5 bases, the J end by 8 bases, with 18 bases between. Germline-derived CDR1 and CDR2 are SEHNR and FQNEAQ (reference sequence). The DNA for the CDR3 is TGTGCCAGCAGCGTAGGGGTCCTTGGGGCCGAAAAACTGTTTTTT. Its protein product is CASSVGVLGAEKLFF. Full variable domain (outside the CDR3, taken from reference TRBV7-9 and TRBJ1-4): DTGVSQNPRHKITKRGQNVTFRCDPISEHNRLYWYRQTLGQGPEFLTYFQNEAQLEKSRLLSDRFSAERPKGSFSTLEIQRTEQGDSAMYLCASSVGVLGAEKLFFGSGTQLSVL.

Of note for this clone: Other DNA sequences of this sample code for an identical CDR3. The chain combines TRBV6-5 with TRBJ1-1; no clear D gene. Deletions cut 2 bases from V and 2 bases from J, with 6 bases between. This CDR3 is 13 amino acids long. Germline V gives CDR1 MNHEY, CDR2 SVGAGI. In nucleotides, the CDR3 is TGTGCCAGCAGTTACGAGACAAACACTGAAGCTTTCTTT. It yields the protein CASSYETNTEAFF.

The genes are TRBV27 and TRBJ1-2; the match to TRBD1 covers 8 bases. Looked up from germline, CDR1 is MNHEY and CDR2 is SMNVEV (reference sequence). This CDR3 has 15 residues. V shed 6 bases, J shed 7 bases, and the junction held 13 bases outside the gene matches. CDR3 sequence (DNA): TGTGCCAGCAGACCCCTATCCAGGGGGCGTGGTGGCTACACCTTC. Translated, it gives CASRPLSRGRGGYTF.

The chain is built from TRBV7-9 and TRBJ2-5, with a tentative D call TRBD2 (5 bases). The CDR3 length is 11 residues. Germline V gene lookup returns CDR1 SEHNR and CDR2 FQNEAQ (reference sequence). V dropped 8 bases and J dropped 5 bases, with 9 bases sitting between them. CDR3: CASEEVETQYF. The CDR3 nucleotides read TGTGCCAGCGAGGAGGTTGAGACCCAGTACTTC.

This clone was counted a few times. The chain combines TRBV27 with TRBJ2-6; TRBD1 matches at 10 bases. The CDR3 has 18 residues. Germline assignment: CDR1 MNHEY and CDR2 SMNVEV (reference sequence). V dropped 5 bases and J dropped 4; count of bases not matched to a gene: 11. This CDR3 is CASSRLGTGVRGANVLTF. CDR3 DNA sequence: TGTGCCAGCAGTCGCCTAGGGACAGGGGTTAGAGGGGCCAACGTCCTGACTTTC.

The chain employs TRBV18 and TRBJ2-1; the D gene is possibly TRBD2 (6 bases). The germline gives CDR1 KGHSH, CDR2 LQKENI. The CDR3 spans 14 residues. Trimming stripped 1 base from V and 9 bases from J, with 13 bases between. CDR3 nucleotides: TGTGCCAGCTCACCACTGGAGGGCCTCGGTGAGCAGTTCTTC. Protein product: CASSPLEGLGEQFF.

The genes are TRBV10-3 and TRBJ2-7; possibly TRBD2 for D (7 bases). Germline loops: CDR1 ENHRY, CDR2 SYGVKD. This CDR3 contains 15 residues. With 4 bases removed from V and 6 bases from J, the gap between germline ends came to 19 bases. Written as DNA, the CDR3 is TGTGCCATCAGTGGGGGGGGCGGGTATTTCGGCGAGCAGTACTTC. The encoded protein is CAISGGGGYFGEQYF.

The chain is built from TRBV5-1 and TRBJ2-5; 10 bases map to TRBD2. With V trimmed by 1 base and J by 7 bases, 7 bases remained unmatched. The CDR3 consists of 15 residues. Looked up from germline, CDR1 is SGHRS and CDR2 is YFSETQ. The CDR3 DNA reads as TGCGCCAGCAGCTTGCGAGCGGGGGGGCCGGGGACCCAGTACTTC. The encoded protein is CASSLRAGGPGTQYF.

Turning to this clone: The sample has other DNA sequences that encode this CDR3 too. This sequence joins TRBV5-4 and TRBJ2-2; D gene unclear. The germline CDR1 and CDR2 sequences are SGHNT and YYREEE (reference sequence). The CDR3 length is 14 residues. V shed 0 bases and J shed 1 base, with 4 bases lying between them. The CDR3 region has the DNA TGTGCCAGCAGCTTGGGTGGGAACACCGGGGAGCTGTTTTTT. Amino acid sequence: CASSLGGNTGELFF.

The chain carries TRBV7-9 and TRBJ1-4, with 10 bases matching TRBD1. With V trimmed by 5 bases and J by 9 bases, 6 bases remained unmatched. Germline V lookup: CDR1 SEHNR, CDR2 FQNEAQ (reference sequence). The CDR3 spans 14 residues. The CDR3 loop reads CASSPGTGVKKLFF. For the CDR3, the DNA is TGTGCCAGCAGCCCGGGGACAGGGGTAAAAAAACTGTTTTTT.